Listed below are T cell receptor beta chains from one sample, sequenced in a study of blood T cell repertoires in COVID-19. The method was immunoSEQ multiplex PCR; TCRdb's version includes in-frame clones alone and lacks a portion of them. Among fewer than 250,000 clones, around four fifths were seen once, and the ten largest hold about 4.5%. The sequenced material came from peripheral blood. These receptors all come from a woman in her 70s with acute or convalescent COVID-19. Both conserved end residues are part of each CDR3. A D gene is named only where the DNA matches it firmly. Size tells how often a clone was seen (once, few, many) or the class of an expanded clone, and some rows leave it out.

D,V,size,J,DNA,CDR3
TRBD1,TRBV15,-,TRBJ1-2,TGTGCCACCAGCAGTACGACAGGGGGTAGCTACACCTTC,CATSSTTGGSYTF
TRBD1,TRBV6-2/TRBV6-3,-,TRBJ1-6,TGTGCCAGCAGTTATCTAGACAGGGGATGGGATAATTCACCCCTCCACTTT,CASSYLDRGWDNSPLHF
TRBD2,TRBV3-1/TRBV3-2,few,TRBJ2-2,TGTGCCAGCAGCCATAATGGACTAGCGGGGACCGGGGAGCTGTTTTTT,CASSHNGLAGTGELFF
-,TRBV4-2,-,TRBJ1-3,TGTGCCAGCAGTCCGAGACCAGACGGACAGATTGGAAACACCATATATTTT,CASSPRPDGQIGNTIYF
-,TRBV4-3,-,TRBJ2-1,TGCGCCAGCAGCCTTACTAGCTCGAGTTCCTACAATGAGCAGTTCTTC,CASSLTSSSSYNEQFF
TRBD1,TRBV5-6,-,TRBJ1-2,TGTGCCAGCAGCCTCCTGGACAGGAACTATGGCTACACCTTC,CASSLLDRNYGYTF
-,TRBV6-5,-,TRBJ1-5,TGTGCCAGCAGTTTGGACAGAATTAATCAGCCCCAGCATTTT,CASSLDRINQPQHF
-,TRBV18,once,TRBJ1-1,TGTGCCAGCTCAAATGCTGGGGGCGATGAAGCTTTCTTT,CASSNAGGDEAFF
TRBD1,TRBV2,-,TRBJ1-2,TGTGCCAGCAGTGAAGCGCTCGGACAGGGGGCCTACACCTTC,CASSEALGQGAYTF
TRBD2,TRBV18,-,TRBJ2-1,TGTGCCAGCTCACCAACTAGCGGGGGGGTCTCCTACAATGAGCAGTTCTTC,CASSPTSGGVSYNEQFF
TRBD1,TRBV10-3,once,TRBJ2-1,TGTGCCATCAGTGCGACAGGGGGCGAGTGGGATGAGCAGTTCTTC,CAISATGGEWDEQFF
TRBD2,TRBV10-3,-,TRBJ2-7,TGTGCCATCAGTGAGTCCCCCCTAGCGGGCATCTCCTACGAGCAGTACTTC,CAISESPLAGISYEQYF
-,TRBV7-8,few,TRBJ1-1,TGTGCCAGCAGCCTAGGGAGGACCACTGAAGCTTTCTTT,CASSLGRTTEAFF
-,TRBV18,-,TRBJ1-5,TGTGCCAGCTCACCGGGTAAACAGGGCCAGCCCCAGCATTTT,CASSPGKQGQPQHF
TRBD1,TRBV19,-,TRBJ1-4,TGTGCCAGCCGCCCTAACAGGGGCGGGCTTGAAAAACTGTTTTTT,CASRPNRGGLEKLFF
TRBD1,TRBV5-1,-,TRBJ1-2,TGCGCCAGCAGCTTGACGGGACAGGGGAAGGCTAACTATGGCTACACCTTC,CASSLTGQGKANYGYTF
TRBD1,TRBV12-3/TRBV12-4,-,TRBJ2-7,TGTGCCAGCACCGGACAGGGGACCTACGAGCAGTACTTC,CASTGQGTYEQYF
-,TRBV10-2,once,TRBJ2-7,TGCGCCAGCAGTGAGTCCTCGGGCGAGCAGTACTTC,CASSESSGEQYF
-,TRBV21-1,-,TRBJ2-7,TGTGCCAGCAGCAAAGCGCGGCTAGCAGCACCGTACGAGCAGTACTTC,CASSKARLAAPYEQYF
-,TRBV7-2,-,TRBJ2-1,TGTGCCAGCAGATCAACGACAGGAGATGAGCAGTTCTTC,CASRSTTGDEQFF
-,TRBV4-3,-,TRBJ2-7,TGCGCCAGCAGCCAAGATCGAGGTCACGAGCAGTACTTC,CASSQDRGHEQYF
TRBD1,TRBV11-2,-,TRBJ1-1,TGTGCCAGCAGCTCACAGGGGGCGCGGACTGAAGCTTTCTTT,CASSSQGARTEAFF
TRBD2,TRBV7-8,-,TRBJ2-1,TGTGCCAGCAGCTCCCCCGGGGGGACTTACTACAATGAGCAGTTCTTC,CASSSPGGTYYNEQFF
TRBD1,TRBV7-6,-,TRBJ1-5,TGTGCCAGCAGCTTAGCAGGGGGACAGTATAGCAATCAGCCCCAGCATTTT,CASSLAGGQYSNQPQHF